This is a list of T cell receptor beta chains from one sample in a study of T cell responses to AZD1222 COVID-19 vaccine. Data came from immunoSEQ multiplex PCR; TCRdb stores just in-frame clones and leaves some out. The data contain some 120,000 clones, about nine tenths of them seen just once; the ten biggest clones take up 1.1%. The input for sequencing was peripheral blood, taken on day 0 of AZD1222 vaccination. The receptors were gathered from an adult in good health. Both conserved end residues are part of each CDR3. A D gene is named only where the DNA matches it firmly. Only some rows state a clone size, as once, few, many or a class for expanded clones.

d_gene | abundance | j_gene | v_gene | CDR3nt | CDR3aa
TRBD2 | NA | TRBJ2-1 | TRBV5-1 | TGCGCCAGCAGCTTGCGGGGGACTAGCGGGAGGAGGAATGAGCAGTTCTTC | CASSLRGTSGRRNEQFF
NA | NA | TRBJ2-1 | TRBV9 | TGTGCCAGCAGCCCCCAAACTAGCCTCAACAATGAGCAGTTCTTC | CASSPQTSLNNEQFF
TRBD1 | NA | TRBJ2-5 | TRBV7-9 | TGTGCCAGCAGCCCACCGACAGGGTGGCGTGAAGAGACCCAGTACTTC | CASSPPTGWREETQYF
NA | few | TRBJ2-5 | TRBV15 | TGTGCCACCGGCTGGGGGCTAACCTCTCAAGAGACCCAGTACTTC | CATGWGLTSQETQYF
NA | NA | TRBJ2-7 | TRBV6-5 | TGTGCCAGCAGCGTCCGACAGTACTCCTACGAGCAGTACTTC | CASSVRQYSYEQYF
NA | NA | TRBJ1-1 | TRBV27 | TGTGCCAGCAGTTACTTTATGGGAGGCAACACTGAAGCTTTCTTT | CASSYFMGGNTEAFF
NA | NA | TRBJ1-2 | TRBV5-4 | TGTGCCAGCAGCTTGGTTAGGGCAGGGGCAGGTCATGGCTACACCTTC | CASSLVRAGAGHGYTF
TRBD2 | NA | TRBJ2-7 | TRBV9 | TGTGCCAGCAGCTTGGGGGGAGGGGCAGGGAACGAGCAGTACTTC | CASSLGGGAGNEQYF
NA | NA | TRBJ1-2 | TRBV7-9 | TGTGCCAGCAGCCCCGAGTTCCGCTATGGCTACACCTTC | CASSPEFRYGYTF
TRBD2 | once | TRBJ2-1 | TRBV18 | TGTGCCAGCTCATCCACAGAAGGACTAGCGGGAGGGCCGAGTTATGAGCAGTTCTTC | CASSSTEGLAGGPSYEQFF
NA | NA | TRBJ2-2 | TRBV9 | TGTGCCAGCAGCACTTGGGACACCCTCACCGGGGAGCTGTTTTTT | CASSTWDTLTGELFF
NA | NA | TRBJ2-7 | TRBV20-1 | TGCAGTGCTAGTTTGGTGACAAAAGAGCAGTACTTC | CSASLVTKEQYF
TRBD1 | NA | TRBJ2-7 | TRBV11-3 | TGTGCCAGCAGTAGTGGACAGGGCCGTTACGAGCAGTACTTC | CASSSGQGRYEQYF
TRBD1 | NA | TRBJ2-7 | TRBV28 | TGTGCCAGCAGTGAAAGACAGGGTCTCGACGAGCAGTACTTC | CASSERQGLDEQYF
TRBD1 | NA | TRBJ1-1 | TRBV6-5 | TGTGCCAGCAGTCCGACAGGGGGGGGGAACACTGAAGCTTTCTTT | CASSPTGGGNTEAFF
NA | NA | TRBJ1-1 | TRBV4-1 | TGCGCCAGCAGCCCATGGTGGGGCCCGAACACTGAAGCTTTCTTT | CASSPWWGPNTEAFF
TRBD2 | NA | TRBJ2-1 | TRBV5-4 | TGTGCCAGCAGCTTTAGCGGGAGCTCCTACAATGAGCAGTTCTTC | CASSFSGSSYNEQFF
TRBD2 | NA | TRBJ2-1 | TRBV4-2 | TGTGCCAGCAGCCAAGCCCGTGCTAGCGGGAGGGCCGTTTCCTACAATGAGCAGTTCTTC | CASSQARASGRAVSYNEQFF
NA | NA | TRBJ1-5 | TRBV3-1/TRBV3-2 | TGTGCCAGCACCTGGGGTGGGGGCGGCCACGATAGCAATCAGCCCCAGCATTTT | CASTWGGGGHDSNQPQHF
NA | NA | TRBJ2-7 | TRBV28 | TGTGCCAGTGGATTCGGCGATGTCTTC | CASGFGDVF
TRBD2 | NA | TRBJ2-7 | TRBV11-2 | TGTGCCAGCAGCTTGGAAAGAGCGGGAGGGGGCGAGCAGTACTTC | CASSLERAGGGEQYF
NA | NA | TRBJ2-7 | TRBV3-1/TRBV3-2 | TGTGCCAGCAGCCAAGTGACAGGAGCCTACGAGCAGTACTTC | CASSQVTGAYEQYF
NA | NA | TRBJ2-3 | TRBV7-8 | TGTGCCAGCACCCGGGGGACTAGCACAGATACGCAGTATTTT | CASTRGTSTDTQYF
NA | NA | TRBJ2-3 | TRBV24-1 | TGTGCCACCAGTGATTTTGCTAGTGGCACGCAGTATTTT | CATSDFASGTQYF
TRBD1 | NA | TRBJ2-3 | TRBV6-5 | TGTGCCAGCGGGGACAGGGGCACAGATACGCAGTATTTT | CASGDRGTDTQYF
NA | NA | TRBJ2-2 | TRBV4-1 | TGCGCCAGCAGCCAAGACAGGGTGAACACCGGGGAGCTGTTTTTT | CASSQDRVNTGELFF
NA | once | TRBJ1-1 | TRBV21-1 | TGTGCCAGCGTGAGGGCAGGAAGAGCTTTCTTT | CASVRAGRAFF
TRBD1 | NA | TRBJ2-7 | TRBV5-6 | TGTGCCAGCAGCTGGGACAGGGACCCCTACGAGCAGTACTTC | CASSWDRDPYEQYF
TRBD1 | few | TRBJ2-3 | TRBV2 | TGTGCCAGCGGGGGACAGGGGGCCGAGGGTACGCAGTATTTT | CASGGQGAEGTQYF
NA | NA | TRBJ1-1 | TRBV7-8 | TGTGCCAGCAGCTTCGTAGGGGTGAGCACTGAAGCTTTCTTT | CASSFVGVSTEAFF
NA | NA | TRBJ1-4 | TRBV5-5 | TGTGCCAGCAGCTCAGGACTACTACTTCCAACTAATGAAAAACTGTTTTTT | CASSSGLLLPTNEKLFF
TRBD1 | NA | TRBJ1-5 | TRBV15 | TGTGCCACCAGCAGACGCCTCCTGGGACAGCGCAATCAGCCCCAGCATTTT | CATSRRLLGQRNQPQHF
TRBD1 | NA | TRBJ1-2 | TRBV5-1 | TGCGCCAGCAGCTGGGGGACAGGGACCAACTATGGCTACACCTTC | CASSWGTGTNYGYTF
NA | NA | TRBJ2-5 | TRBV27 | TGTGCCAGCAGTTTATCGTGGGGTCGGCTTGGGGAGACCCAGTACTTC | CASSLSWGRLGETQYF
NA | NA | TRBJ1-1 | TRBV7-9 | TGTGCCAGCAGAAGGGATACTGAAGCTTTCTTT | CASRRDTEAFF
TRBD1 | NA | TRBJ1-5 | TRBV11-2 | TGTGCCAGCAGCTGGACAGGGGTTCAGCCCCAGCATTTT | CASSWTGVQPQHF
NA | NA | TRBJ2-1 | TRBV3-1/TRBV3-2 | TGTGCCAGCAGCCAAGGTGGGAGCTACAATGAGCAGTTCTTC | CASSQGGSYNEQFF
TRBD1 | NA | TRBJ1-5 | TRBV2 | TGTGCCAGCAGTGAACGGACAGGGGACCAGCCCCAGCATTTT | CASSERTGDQPQHF
NA | NA | TRBJ1-1 | TRBV19 | TGTGCCAGTAGTATCTCCTGGACTGCACCCACTGAAGCTTTCTTT | CASSISWTAPTEAFF
TRBD1 | NA | TRBJ2-2 | TRBV10-3 | TGTGCCATCAGTGTGGGACAGGGTCTGTTTTTT | CAISVGQGLFF
NA | NA | TRBJ2-7 | TRBV7-9 | TGTGCCAGCAGCCCCCTTAGGGCGCGCTCCTACGAGCAGTACTTC | CASSPLRARSYEQYF
TRBD2 | NA | TRBJ2-3 | TRBV11-3 | TGTGCCAGCAGCTCGGGGGGGTCCCGGACAGATACGCAGTATTTT | CASSSGGSRTDTQYF
NA | NA | TRBJ1-2 | TRBV18 | TGTGCCAGCTCACAAAAGCAGGCCGCCGGGGGGTATGGCTACACCTTC | CASSQKQAAGGYGYTF
NA | NA | TRBJ1-1 | TRBV15 | TGTGCCACCAGCAGAGAATCTCGAACTGAAGCTTTCTTT | CATSRESRTEAFF
TRBD1 | NA | TRBJ1-4 | TRBV4-2 | TGTGCCAGCAGCCAAGACCCTTGGACAGGGTGGGAAAAACTGTTTTTT | CASSQDPWTGWEKLFF
TRBD2 | NA | TRBJ2-4 | TRBV11-2 | TGTGCCAGCAGCTTAGAGAGCGGGAGTTTCGCCATTCAGTACTTC | CASSLESGSFAIQYF
TRBD2 | NA | TRBJ2-3 | TRBV20-1 | TGCAGTGCTAGTTTAGCGGGAGGGAGGGTTACGACAGATACGCAGTATTTT | CSASLAGGRVTTDTQYF
NA | NA | TRBJ1-2 | TRBV19 | TGTGCCAGTAGGCCACGGGGACAAATTTATGGCTACACCTTC | CASRPRGQIYGYTF
TRBD1 | NA | TRBJ2-1 | TRBV19 | TGTGCCAGTCAACAACTTTGGACAGGGAACAATGAGCAGTTCTTC | CASQQLWTGNNEQFF
NA | NA | TRBJ2-5 | TRBV2 | TGTGCCAGCAGTGGTGGCAGGGGAGAGACCCAGTACTTC | CASSGGRGETQYF
TRBD2 | NA | TRBJ2-3 | TRBV13 | TGTGCCAGCAGCTCGACTAGCGCGGGTATTGGTGATACGCAGTATTTT | CASSSTSAGIGDTQYF
NA | NA | TRBJ1-2 | TRBV19 | TGTGCCAGTAGTATAGCCCCAAGTTCCTATGGCTACACCTTC | CASSIAPSSYGYTF
TRBD2 | NA | TRBJ2-4 | TRBV15 | TGTGCCACCAGCAGAGATCTCGGACTAGCGGGATTAGCCAAAAACATTCAGTACTTC | CATSRDLGLAGLAKNIQYF
NA | NA | TRBJ1-3 | TRBV4-2 | TGTGCCAGCAGCCAAGATAAGGTAGCGACCATATATTTT | CASSQDKVATIYF
TRBD2 | NA | TRBJ2-5 | TRBV13 | TGTGCCAGCAGCTTAACAGGCTGGGCGGGAGGTTTGGAGACCCAGTACTTC | CASSLTGWAGGLETQYF